Listed below are T cell receptor beta chains from one sample, sequenced in a study of T cell repertoires in cytomegalovirus infection. TCRdb reanalysed the reads using MiXCR and keeps one entry per CDR3 protein. The data show about 160,000 distinct CDR3 sequences, roughly 20% seen once. For these receptors, no antigen is known. The material was CD8+ T cells from cultured PBMCs, obtained from culture after CMV antigen stimulation. All receptors come from a human donor in good health (CMV status not recorded). Some clones in this sample may be carry-over from other donors' samples. CDR3s include the opening cysteine and the closing phenylalanine or tryptophan. The D gene is left open where the match is weak. A row's size may be missing; if present it is once, few, many or a size class.

V	J	size	D	DNA	CDR3
TRBV20-1	TRBJ2-7	NA	TRBD1	TGCAGTGCTAGAGATCCCACTTTAGGACAGGGGTTCTACGAGCAGTACTTC	CSARDPTLGQGFYEQYF
TRBV4-1	TRBJ1-5	few	TRBD1	TGCGCCAGCAGCCTCACACAGGGGATAGGTCAGCCCCAGCATTTT	CASSLTQGIGQPQHF
TRBV5-1	TRBJ2-1	few	TRBD2	TGCGCCAGCAGCTTGCCAACTAGCGGGGGGGCCTTTAAGGATGAGCAGTTCTTC	CASSLPTSGGAFKDEQFF
TRBV7-6	TRBJ1-4	few	NA	TGTGCCAGCAGCTTTCAGGCCCGTAATGAAAAACTGTTTTTT	CASSFQARNEKLFF
TRBV7-9	TRBJ1-2	NA	NA	TGTGCCAGCAGCTCACCGGGCCTCCTCATCTATGGCTACACCTTC	CASSSPGLLIYGYTF
TRBV7-2	TRBJ1-1	few	NA	TGTGCCAGCAGCTCGGATGAAGTCGACACTGAAGCTTTCTTT	CASSSDEVDTEAFF
TRBV12-3/TRBV12-4	TRBJ1-1	NA	NA	TGTGCCAGCAGTTTTGCGAATCTCGTGTTCCCTGAAGCTTTCTTT	CASSFANLVFPEAFF
TRBV4-1	TRBJ2-7	NA	TRBD1	TGCGCCAGCAGCCAACTCCCGGGACAGGGGGCGTACGAGCAGTACTTC	CASSQLPGQGAYEQYF
TRBV27	TRBJ2-7	NA	NA	TGTGCCAGCAGTCCCCTTTATCGAGTCGACGAGCAGTACTTC	CASSPLYRVDEQYF
TRBV7-2	TRBJ2-7	few	NA	TGTGCCAGCACCGGAGGCTCAGGTCCCTCCTACGAGCAGTACTTC	CASTGGSGPSYEQYF
TRBV7-8	TRBJ2-7	few	NA	TGTGCCAGCAGCTTAGCGGGGGGACTGAAGCGCTACGAGCAGTACTTC	CASSLAGGLKRYEQYF
TRBV20-1	TRBJ1-2	NA	NA	TGCAGTGCTAGAACCTACAGGGCCGACAATGGCTACACCTTC	CSARTYRADNGYTF
TRBV27	TRBJ2-1	few	TRBD1	TGTGCCAGCAGTAGTGGACAGGGGGGGGTCAATGAGCAGTTCTTC	CASSSGQGGVNEQFF
TRBV7-9	TRBJ2-1	few	TRBD1	TGTGCCAGCAGCGAGACAGGGGGCCCCTTGTACAATGAGCAGTTCTTC	CASSETGGPLYNEQFF
TRBV2	TRBJ2-1	NA	NA	TGTGCCAGCAGCGAAACGGGGAGAACCTCCTACAATGAGCAGTTCTTC	CASSETGRTSYNEQFF
TRBV10-3	TRBJ1-1	few	TRBD1	TGTGCCATCAGTGAGGGACAGGGGAACACTGAAGCTTTCTTT	CAISEGQGNTEAFF
TRBV28	TRBJ2-7	NA	TRBD1	TGTGCCAGCAGCCCATTCTCTGACAGGGTATCCTACGAGCAGTACTTC	CASSPFSDRVSYEQYF
TRBV7-8	TRBJ2-1	NA	NA	TGTGCCAGCAGCTTATTTAGTTGGTCCAATGAGCAGTTCTTC	CASSLFSWSNEQFF
TRBV7-8	TRBJ2-6	NA	NA	TGTGCCAGCAGCCCGTACAGGGATGGGGCCAACGTCCTGACTTTC	CASSPYRDGANVLTF
TRBV7-2	TRBJ2-1	NA	NA	TGTGCCAGCAGCTTAGAGTTAGCGATGCAGTTCTTC	CASSLELAMQFF
TRBV6-6	TRBJ2-7	few	TRBD1	TGTGCCAGCAGTTGGCCCAGGGGGCAATCCTACGAGCAGTACTTC	CASSWPRGQSYEQYF
TRBV30	TRBJ1-1	few	NA	TGTGCCTGGAGTATCGTCACTGAAGCTTTCTTT	CAWSIVTEAFF
TRBV7-9	TRBJ2-1	few	NA	TGTGCCAGCAACCCCCACCCAGGCAAGGCGTCCTACAATGAGCAGTTCTTC	CASNPHPGKASYNEQFF
TRBV4-3	TRBJ2-3	few	TRBD2	TGCGCCAGCAGCCCCCTTTTAGCGGGGGCCCGAGATACGCAGTATTTT	CASSPLLAGARDTQYF
TRBV4-1	TRBJ1-5	few	TRBD1	TGCGCCAGCACTTCGACAGGGAGTAATCAGCCCCAGCATTTT	CASTSTGSNQPQHF
TRBV7-8	TRBJ1-1	NA	NA	TGTGCCAGCAGCGCCGCGGGCGAGGGCTGGCACACTGAAGCTTTCTTT	CASSAAGEGWHTEAFF
TRBV6-5	TRBJ1-2	few	TRBD1	TGTGCCAGCAGTCCGGGACAGGGAGCTAACTATGGCTACACCTTC	CASSPGQGANYGYTF
TRBV7-9	TRBJ2-7	NA	TRBD1	TGTGCCAGCGGTCAACCGGGACAGGGGGTTTGGCGGACGGGTGAGCAGTACTTC	CASGQPGQGVWRTGEQYF
TRBV4-2	TRBJ1-1	few	NA	TGTGCCAGCAGCCAAGTATCTGGGGCAGCGACTGAAGCTTTCTTT	CASSQVSGAATEAFF
TRBV9	TRBJ2-1	few	TRBD1	TGTGCCAGCAGCCCTAGACCGGGACAGAGCTCCTACAATGAGCAGTTCTTC	CASSPRPGQSSYNEQFF
TRBV20-1	TRBJ1-1	NA	TRBD1	TGCAGTGCTAGGCTACAGGGGCAGGGGACTGAAGCTTTCTTT	CSARLQGQGTEAFF
TRBV29-1	TRBJ1-2	NA	TRBD1	TGCAGCGTTACGGACAGGGCACATACTAACTATGGCTACACCTTC	CSVTDRAHTNYGYTF
TRBV2	TRBJ1-1	NA	NA	TGTGCCAGCAGGGGACCAGGGAAAACTGAAGCTTTCTTT	CASRGPGKTEAFF
TRBV9	TRBJ1-2	many	NA	TGTGCCAGCACCCCTGGAACGACACCCACTAACTATGGCTACACCTTC	CASTPGTTPTNYGYTF
TRBV6-6	TRBJ1-6	few	NA	TGTGCCAGCAGTCTGACAGCCCCCCGGAGTAATTCACCCCTCCACTTT	CASSLTAPRSNSPLHF